This T cell receptor (beta chain) appears in the sequencing data of a study of T-cell memory formation after mild COVID-19. Study conclusions and caveats: Contracting clones from day 15 to 85 showed balanced CD4/CD8; later expanders favored CD4+.

On this clonotype itself: Its antigen is unidentified.

The CDR3 length is 20 residues. Looked up from germline, CDR1 is PRHDT and CDR2 is FYEKMQ (reference sequence). V lost 5 bases and J lost 0; bases outside the gene matches: 15. In TCRdb, the 5' RACE reads were re-called with MiXCR into one record per CDR3 protein. The sample includes about 450,000 distinct CDR3 sequences, around a quarter of them seen just once. Sequencing was done on a sample of PBMCs or a T cell subset sorted from them (not recorded which). The source of this sequence is an adult woman who had mild COVID-19 (a few samples of this study predate the infection). Cell type and time point are not known. The chain uses TRBV13 and TRBJ2-3, with TRBD2 matching over 12 bases. The CDR3 reads CASSGRLRLAGESSTDTQYF. The CDR3 DNA sequence: TGTGCCAGCAGCGGGAGGTTGAGACTAGCGGGGGAATCTAGCACAGATACGCAGTATTTT.